Shown below are 18 T cell receptor beta chains from a single sample sequenced in a study of cytomegalovirus exposure and HLA in healthy donors. 60 Vbeta and 13 Jbeta primers were used in PCR. TCRdb's copy holds only in-frame clones and misses some; the assay was immunoSEQ multiplex PCR. The table records more than 95,000 clones, roughly 81% of them present only once. The material sequenced was PBMCs. These receptors were collected from a woman in her twenties or thirties in good health and CMV-seronegative.

A few counts support this clone. This chain links TRBV5-1 with TRBJ2-1; weak D call: TRBD1 (5 bases). The V and J ends lost 2 bases and 2 bases respectively, with 8 bases between them. Germline-derived CDR1 and CDR2 are SGHRS and YFSETQ. The CDR3 sequence is 14 residues long. The CDR3 DNA reads TGCGCCAGCAGCTTAACAGGACCCTACAATGAGCAGTTCTTC. Translation: CASSLTGPYNEQFF.

The V and J genes are TRBV5-1 and TRBJ2-7, with TRBD1 matching over 7 bases. Germline-derived CDR1 and CDR2 are SGHRS and YFSETQ. The V and J ends lost 0 bases and 6 bases, in that order; junction bases with no gene match: 9. The CDR3 sequence is 15 residues long. The CDR3 bases are TGCGCCAGCAGCTTGGGACAGGGCTGGGTGGGCGAGCAGTACTTC. It yields the protein CASSLGQGWVGEQYF. Looking up the rest from reference TRBV5-1 and TRBJ2-7 gives the full variable domain: KAGVTQTPRYLIKTRGQQVTLSCSPISGHRSVSWYQQTPGQGLQFLFEYFSETQRNKGNFPGRFSGRQFSNSRSEMNVSTLELGDSALYLCASSLGQGWVGEQYFGPGTRLTVT.

The V gene is TRBV5-5, the J gene TRBJ1-3; D possibly corresponds to TRBD1 (6 bases). Trimming shortened V by 2 bases and J by 4 bases, and 7 bases separated the two germline ends. Per germline, CDR1 SGHKS and CDR2 YYEKEE (reference sequence). The CDR3 consists of 13 residues. CDR3 nucleotide sequence: TGTGCCAGCAGCTTCCAGGGGGGAAACACCATATATTTT. This encodes CASSFQGGNTIYF.

V usage is TRBV7-2 and J usage is TRBJ2-5; TRBD1 might be the D (5 bases). V was clipped by 4 bases and J by 5 bases, with 11 bases between them. Germline CDR1 is SGHTA and CDR2 is FQGNSA. CDR3 length equals 13 residues. CDR3 region: CASSSDRLETQYF. The CDR3, as DNA: TGTGCCAGCAGCTCCGACAGACTGGAGACCCAGTACTTC.

This clone has just one count. DNA for the CDR3: TGTGCCGGGGACAGCGAGAATTATAGCAATCAGCCCCAGCATTTT. Its protein is CAGDSENYSNQPQHF. This chain joins TRBV6-1 and TRBJ1-5; 7 bases align to TRBD1. The germline CDR1 and CDR2 sequences are MNHNS and SASEGT. The J segment lost 0 bases and the V segment lost 11 bases, leaving 10 bases of the junction unmatched. The CDR3 is 15 residues long.

This rearrangement joins TRBV5-1 to TRBJ2-2; 12 bases align to TRBD2. V was clipped by 2 bases and J by 5 bases; unmatched bases: 4. The CDR3 spans 16 residues. Germline V gene sequence: CDR1 SGHRS, CDR2 YFSETQ. CDR3 loop: CASSLLAGGGTGELFF. The CDR3 DNA is TGCGCCAGCAGCTTACTAGCGGGAGGCGGGACCGGGGAGCTGTTTTTT.

The chain couples TRBV9 to TRBJ2-7; 8 bases agree with TRBD1. Germline CDR1 SGDLS, CDR2 YYNGEE. The V gene end was trimmed by 0 bases and the J gene end by 1 base; junction bases not matched to a gene: 3. The length of the CDR3 is 15 residues. CDR3 region: CASSVGTGNSYEQYF. The CDR3 DNA follows: TGTGCCAGCAGCGTAGGGACAGGGAATTCCTACGAGCAGTACTTC.

V gene TRBV19 combines with J gene TRBJ2-5, with 10 bases that match TRBD1. The CDR3 loop spans 16 amino acids. Germline assignment: CDR1 LNHDA and CDR2 SQIVND (reference sequence). V lost 6 bases and J lost 4; bases outside the gene matches: 11. The CDR3 region has the DNA TGTGCCAGTAGCCGAACTGGACAGGGGGTCGGAGAGACCCAGTACTTC. It yields the protein CASSRTGQGVGETQYF.

This chain links TRBV27 with TRBJ1-4; D might be TRBD1 (5 bases). The V end lost 8 bases, the J end lost 6 bases, and 16 bases lay between the germline ends. This CDR3 is built from 14 residues. Germline-derived CDR1 and CDR2 are MNHEY and SMNVEV (reference sequence). The CDR3 bases are TGTGCCAGCCGCCGCGGGGGGAGTGATGAAAAACTGTTTTTT. Amino acid sequence: CASRRGGSDEKLFF.

This clone was observed a few times. The gene calls are TRBV5-4 and TRBJ2-3, with a possible D match to TRBD2 (6 bases). V lost 4 bases and J lost 2, with 14 bases in between. CDR1 SGHNT and CDR2 YYREEE come from the germline V gene (reference sequence). This CDR3 spans 15 amino acids. The CDR3 DNA reads TGTGCCAGCAGCCGGGGGAGCTCCATCACAGATACGCAGTATTTT. This encodes CASSRGSSITDTQYF.

The chain carries TRBV30 and TRBJ1-4, with 11 bases aligning to TRBD1. CDR1 is GTSNPN and CDR2 is SVGIG in the germline V gene (reference sequence). The CDR3 totals 12 residues. The CDR3 region is CAGQGANEKLFF. For the CDR3, the DNA is TGTGCAGGACAGGGGGCGAACGAAAAACTGTTTTTT.

The chain links TRBV18 to TRBJ2-1; TRBD2 matches at 9 bases. The germline V gene encodes CDR1 KGHSH and CDR2 LQKENI. The V gene end was trimmed by 0 bases and the J gene end by 8 bases; junction bases not matched to a gene: 11. There are 17 residues in the CDR3. CDR3 amino acids: CASSPPAAGGPGDEQFF. The CDR3 nucleotides read TGTGCCAGCTCACCACCGGCCGCGGGAGGGCCTGGCGATGAGCAGTTCTTC. The variable domain in full, completed from reference TRBV18 and TRBJ2-1, reads NAGVMQNPRHLVRRRGQEARLRCSPMKGHSHVYWYRQLPEEGLKFMVYLQKENIIDESGMPKERFSAEFPKEGPSILRIQQVVRGDSAAYFCASSPPAAGGPGDEQFFGPGTRLTVL.

The V and J genes are TRBV19 and TRBJ2-3; 7 bases map to TRBD2. The CDR3 sequence is 14 residues long. In germline, CDR1 is LNHDA, CDR2 SQIVND (reference sequence). With 5 bases clipped from V and 2 bases from J, the junction kept 4 bases outside the gene matches. CDR3 in amino acids: CASSALAVTDTQYF. CDR3 DNA: TGTGCCAGTAGTGCGCTAGCGGTCACAGATACGCAGTATTTT.

V and J are TRBV4-3 and TRBJ2-5; TRBD2 matches at 8 bases. Germline V gene data show CDR1 as LGHNA and CDR2 as YSLEER. The CDR3 spans 15 residues. The V segment lost 1 base and the J segment 5 bases; nucleotides outside the gene matches: 6. The CDR3 loop reads CASSQAAGVYETQYF. In DNA, the CDR3 is TGCGCCAGCAGCCAAGCAGCGGGAGTTTACGAGACCCAGTACTTC.

This clone has just a few counts. This chain uses TRBV5-5 with TRBJ1-1; D not resolved. The germline V gene has CDR1 SGHKS and CDR2 YYEKEE (reference sequence). CDR3 size: 14 residues. V shed 2 bases and J shed 0 bases, with 8 bases lying between them. The CDR3, as DNA: TGTGCCAGCAGCTTTCAGATTTTGAACACTGAAGCTTTCTTT. Translated: CASSFQILNTEAFF.

This clone was observed a single time. J is TRBJ1-6 and V is TRBV30; 8 bases are a match to TRBD1. The CDR3 is 16 residues long. With 2 bases clipped from V and 6 bases from J, the junction kept 9 bases outside the gene matches. From germline, CDR1 is GTSNPN and CDR2 SVGIG (reference sequence). The CDR3 loop reads CAWSTKAGGSNSPLHF. The CDR3 coding sequence is TGTGCCTGGAGTACCAAGGCAGGGGGCAGTAATTCACCCCTCCACTTT.

This sequence joins TRBV18 and TRBJ1-6, with 7 bases aligning to TRBD1. This CDR3 spans 17 amino acids. V gave up 3 bases and J gave up 9 bases; unmatched junction bases: 14. The germline CDR1 and CDR2 sequences are KGHSH and LQKENI. Written as DNA, the CDR3 is TGTGCCAGCTCACCCCGGACAGGCTCTTACACAGTTTCACCCCTCCACTTT. Translated: CASSPRTGSYTVSPLHF.

This clone is a singleton in its sample. The V gene is TRBV5-6, the J gene TRBJ1-1, with TRBD1 identical over 9 bases. V trimming: 4 bases; J trimming: 9 bases; junction bases outside the gene matches: 7. This CDR3 contains 13 residues. Germline-derived CDR1 and CDR2 are SGHDT and YYEEEE. The CDR3 DNA sequence: TGTGCCAGCAGCCCAGGGACAGGGATGAAAGCTTTCTTT. It specifies CASSPGTGMKAFF.